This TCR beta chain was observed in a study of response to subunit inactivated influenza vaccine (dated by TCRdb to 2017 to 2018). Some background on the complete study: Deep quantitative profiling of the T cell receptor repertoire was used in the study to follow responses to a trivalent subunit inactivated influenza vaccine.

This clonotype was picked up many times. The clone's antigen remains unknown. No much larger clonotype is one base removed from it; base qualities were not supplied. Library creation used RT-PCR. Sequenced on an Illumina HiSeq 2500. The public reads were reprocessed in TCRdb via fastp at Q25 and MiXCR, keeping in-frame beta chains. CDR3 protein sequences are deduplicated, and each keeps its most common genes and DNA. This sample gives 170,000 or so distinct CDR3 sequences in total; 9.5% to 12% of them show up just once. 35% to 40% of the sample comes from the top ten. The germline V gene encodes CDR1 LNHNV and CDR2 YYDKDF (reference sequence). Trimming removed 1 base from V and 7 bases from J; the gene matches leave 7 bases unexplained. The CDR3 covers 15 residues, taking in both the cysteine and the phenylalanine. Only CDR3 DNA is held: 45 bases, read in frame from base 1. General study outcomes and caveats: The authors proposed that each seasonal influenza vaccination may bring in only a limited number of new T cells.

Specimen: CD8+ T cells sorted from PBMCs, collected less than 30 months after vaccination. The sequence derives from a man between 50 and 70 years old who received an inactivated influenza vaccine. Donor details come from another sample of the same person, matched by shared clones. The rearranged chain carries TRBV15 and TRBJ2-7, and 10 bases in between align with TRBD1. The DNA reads TGTGCCACCAGCAGAGGGACAGGGGGAAAGGGGGAGCAGTACTTC. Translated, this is CATSRGTGGKGEQYF.